Described below is a single T cell receptor beta chain sequence and its context. Its recognized antigen is unknown. Just one base apart from a much larger clone, this may be a read error. This sample was included in a study of kidney transplant recipient with SARS-CoV-2 infection (dated by TCRdb to the early 2020s). What this sample's time point label stands for: pre-pandemic baseline sample and day 111 after first positive SARS-CoV-2 test. Based on the germline V gene, the CDR1 and CDR2 sequences are SQVTM and ANQGSEA. Reading from cysteine to phenylalanine, the CDR3 counts 12 amino acids. Just the 36-base CDR3 DNA is kept, in frame starting at base 1. Sequenced using an Illumina MiSeq. Profiling of the peripheral T cell repertoire was carried out for human TCRbeta genes. In the paper's pipeline: Differential clonotype abundance was tested with beta-binomial modelling to account for variability over time. Expanded clonotypes were checked against the ImmuneCODE reference database of SARS-CoV-2-associated TCRs and mapped to regions of the viral genome. Additional repertoire analyses examined TRBV gene usage, CDR3 length, CDR3 amino acid overlap between time points, distributions of clonotype abundance, and Jaccard similarity. TCRdb reanalyzed the raw reads on its own, using fastp at Q25 for trimming and MiXCR for clone calling, and kept in-frame beta chains. Identical CDR3 protein sequences are pooled into one entry, listed with their most common genes and DNA. None of the V and J calls come from the authors' own analysis; TCRdb made them. This sample is represented by fewer than 250,000 distinct CDR3 sequences; 25% to 30% of them were singletons. The ten largest account for roughly 7% of the sample.

The clonotype originates from a male patient between 25 and 40 years old who had COVID-19 and was a kidney transplant recipient. Following a transplant, some T lymphocytes may have been derived from the graft donor. The chain joins TRBV29-1 to TRBJ1-2, and 7 bases in between align with TRBD1. The sample in question was a blood sample, obtained at baseline and between days 110 and 120 from a kidney transplant recipient. The CDR3 in this case is CSVEGGGYGHTF. Here is the DNA: TGCAGCGTTGAAGGAGGGGGCTATGGCCACACCTTC.